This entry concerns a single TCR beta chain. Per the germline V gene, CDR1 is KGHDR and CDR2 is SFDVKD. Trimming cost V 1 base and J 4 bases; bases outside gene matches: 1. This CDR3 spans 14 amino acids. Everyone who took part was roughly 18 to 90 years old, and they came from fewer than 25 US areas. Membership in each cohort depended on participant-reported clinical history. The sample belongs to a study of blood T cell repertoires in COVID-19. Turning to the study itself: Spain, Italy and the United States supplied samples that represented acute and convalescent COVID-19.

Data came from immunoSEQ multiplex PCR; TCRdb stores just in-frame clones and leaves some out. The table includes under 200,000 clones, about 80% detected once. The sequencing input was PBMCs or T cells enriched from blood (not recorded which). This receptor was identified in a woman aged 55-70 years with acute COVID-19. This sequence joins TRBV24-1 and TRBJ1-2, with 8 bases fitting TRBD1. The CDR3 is CATSDFDRGYGYTF. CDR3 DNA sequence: TGTGCCACCAGTGATTTCGACAGGGGCTATGGCTACACCTTC.